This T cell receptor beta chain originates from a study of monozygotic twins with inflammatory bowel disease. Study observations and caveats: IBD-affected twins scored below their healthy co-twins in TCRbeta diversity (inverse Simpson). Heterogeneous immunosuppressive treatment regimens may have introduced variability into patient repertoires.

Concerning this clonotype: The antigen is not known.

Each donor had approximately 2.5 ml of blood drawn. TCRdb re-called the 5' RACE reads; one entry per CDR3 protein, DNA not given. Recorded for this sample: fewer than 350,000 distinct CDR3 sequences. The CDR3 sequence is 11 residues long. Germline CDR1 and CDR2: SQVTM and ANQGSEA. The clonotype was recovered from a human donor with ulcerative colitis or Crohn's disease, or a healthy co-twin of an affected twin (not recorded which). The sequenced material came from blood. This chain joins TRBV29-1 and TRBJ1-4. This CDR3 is CSVVRLEKLFF.